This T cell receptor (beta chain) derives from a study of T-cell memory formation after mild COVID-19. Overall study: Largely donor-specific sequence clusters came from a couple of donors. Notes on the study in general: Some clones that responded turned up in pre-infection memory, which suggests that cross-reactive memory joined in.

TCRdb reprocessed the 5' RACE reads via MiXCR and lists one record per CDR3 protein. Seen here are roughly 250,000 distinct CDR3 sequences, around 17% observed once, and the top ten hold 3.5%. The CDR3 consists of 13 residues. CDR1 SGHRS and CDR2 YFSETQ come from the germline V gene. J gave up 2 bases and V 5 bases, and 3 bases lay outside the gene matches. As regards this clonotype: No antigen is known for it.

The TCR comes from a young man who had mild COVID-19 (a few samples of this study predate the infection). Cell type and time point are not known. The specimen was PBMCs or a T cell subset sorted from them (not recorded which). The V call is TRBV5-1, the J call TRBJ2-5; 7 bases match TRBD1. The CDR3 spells CASRKDRQETQYF. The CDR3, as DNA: TGCGCCAGCAGGAAGGACAGGCAAGAGACCCAGTACTTC.